These 32 T cell receptor beta chains came from one sample sequenced in a study of cytomegalovirus exposure and HLA in healthy donors. Data came from immunoSEQ multiplex PCR; TCRdb stores just in-frame clones and leaves some out. The table has over 110,000 clones, roughly 86% seen once. The specimen sequenced was PBMCs. Every receptor here comes from a man aged 18-30 years in good health and CMV-seropositive.

The gene calls are TRBV2 and TRBJ1-1; D is unresolved. CDR1 is SNHLY, CDR2 FYNNEI, per germline. The CDR3 is 11 residues long. Between the trimmed V and J ends, which lost 6 bases and 3 bases, there was a span of 5 bases. The CDR3 DNA is TGTGCCAGCAGACAGCACACTGAAGCTTTCTTT. Amino acids: CASRQHTEAFF.

The CDR3, as DNA: TGCGCCAGCAGCTTGGCCCGGGGAAACACTGAAGCTTTCTTT. This sequence encodes CASSLARGNTEAFF. The chain carries TRBV5-1 and TRBJ1-1; no reliable D call. Germline CDR1 and CDR2: SGHRS and YFSETQ. Deletions cut 0 bases from V and 2 bases from J, with 8 bases between. This CDR3 spans 14 amino acids.

Comment on this clone: A read error may account for a junction end that differs from germline. The V and J genes are TRBV7-7 and TRBJ2-3; TRBD1 might be the D (5 bases). The CDR3 sequence is 15 residues long. Germline CDR1 reads SSHAT; CDR2 reads FNYEAQ (reference sequence). In DNA form, the CDR3 reads TGTGCTAGCAGCTTAACCGGAAGCAGGGCCGATACGCAGTATTTT. It is translated as CASSLTGSRADTQYF.

The rearrangement links TRBV5-4 to TRBJ2-3; 9 bases align to TRBD2. The junction had 12 bases not matched to a gene; V was cut back by 0 bases and J by 4 bases. From germline, CDR1 is SGHNT and CDR2 YYREEE (reference sequence). This CDR3 is built from 18 residues. The CDR3 region is CASSLARAGAGGADTQYF. The DNA for the CDR3 is TGTGCCAGCAGCTTGGCCCGAGCGGGGGCGGGAGGGGCAGATACGCAGTATTTT.

This clone turned up a few times. The V call is TRBV21-1, the J call TRBJ1-5. TRBV21-1 is an annotated pseudogene. This CDR3 spans 16 amino acids. The CDR3 DNA follows: TGTGCCAGCAGCAAAGATGAGGGAGTAGGTTATCAGCCCCAGCATTTT. Protein sequence: CASSKDEGVGYQPQHF.

CDR3 sequence reads: CASSRGDTAGGPIKQFF. The CDR3 DNA reads as TGCGCCAGCAGCCGGGGGGACACAGCGGGAGGCCCCATAAAGCAGTTCTTC. The V gene is TRBV5-1, the J gene TRBJ2-1, with 9 positions matching TRBD2. The junction had 19 bases not matched to a gene; V was cut back by 4 bases and J by 11 bases. This CDR3 has 17 residues. CDR1 is SGHRS and CDR2 is YFSETQ in the germline V gene.

As concerns this clone: One end of the junction fails to match germline, which may point to a read error. V and J are TRBV7-9 and TRBJ1-2; D may be TRBD1 (5 bases). Germline CDR1 SEHNR, CDR2 FQNEAQ (reference sequence). The CDR3 contains 16 residues. In DNA, the CDR3 is TGTGCCAGCAGCGTAGCTTACGTTGGGGCCGACTATGGCTACACCTTC. Encoded protein: CASSVAYVGADYGYTF. Using reference TRBV7-9 and TRBJ1-2 for the parts outside the CDR3, the full variable domain is DTGVSQNPRHKITKRGQNVTFRCDPISEHNRLYWYRQTLGQGPEFLTYFQNEAQLEKSRLLSDRFSAERPKGSFSTLEIQRTEQGDSAMYLCASSVAYVGADYGYTFGSGTRLTVV.

This CDR3 reads CASSPGQGADTEAFF. CDR3 in DNA: TGTGCCAGCTCACCCGGACAGGGGGCTGACACTGAAGCTTTCTTT. The rearrangement joins TRBV18 to TRBJ1-1, with 11 bases identical to TRBD1. Unmatched junction bases numbered 3, after V lost 3 bases and J lost 3 bases. The CDR3 runs to 15 residues. CDR1 and CDR2 from the germline V gene are KGHSH and LQKENI.

The chain joins TRBV25-1 to TRBJ1-6; D unclear. CDR1 and CDR2 from the germline V gene are MGHDK and SYGVNS. Deletions cut 3 bases from V and 7 bases from J, with 7 bases between. The CDR3 spans 13 residues. This chain's CDR3 is CASSEGENSPLHF. Written as DNA, the CDR3 is TGTGCCAGCAGTGAGGGCGAAAATTCACCCCTCCACTTT.

The V and J genes are TRBV10-2 and TRBJ1-4; TRBD1 is a possible D gene (5 bases). This CDR3 has 13 residues. Between the trimmed V and J ends, which lost 6 bases and 7 bases, there was a span of 12 bases. Germline CDR1 reads WSHSY; CDR2 reads SAAADI. CDR3 coding DNA: TGCGCCAGCAGGGGGCCGACGGGTGAAAAACTGTTTTTT. It encodes CASRGPTGEKLFF.

CDR3 coding DNA: TGTGCCAGCAGTGAGCGACAGGGGTACAATCAGCCCCAGCATTTT. Amino acids: CASSERQGYNQPQHF. J is TRBJ1-5 and V is TRBV6-1, with 8 bases identical to TRBD1. CDR3 length: 15 residues. J lost 3 bases, V lost 3 bases, and 4 bases had no gene match. The germline V gene has CDR1 MNHNS and CDR2 SASEGT.

This chain connects TRBV27 to TRBJ1-1; perhaps TRBD1 as D (5 bases). CDR1 MNHEY and CDR2 SMNVEV come from the germline V gene (reference sequence). The CDR3 contains 13 residues. The V end lost 8 bases, the J end lost 7 bases, and 17 bases lay between the germline ends. The CDR3 loop reads CASGVGGTLEAFF. Written as DNA, the CDR3 is TGTGCCAGCGGGGTCGGGGGGACGCTTGAAGCTTTCTTT.

J is TRBJ2-5 and V is TRBV9, with 8 bases identical to TRBD1. The germline gives CDR1 SGDLS, CDR2 YYNGEE. J gave up 3 bases and V 0 bases, and 1 base lay outside the gene matches. The CDR3 spans 14 residues. CDR3 DNA sequence: TGTGCCAGCAGCGTAGGGACAGGGAAAGAGACCCAGTACTTC. This codes for CASSVGTGKETQYF. Full variable domain (remainder filled in from reference TRBV9 and TRBJ2-5): DSGVTQTPKHLITATGQRVTLRCSPRSGDLSVYWYQQSLDQGLQFLIQYYNGEERAKGNILERFSAQQFPDLHSELNLSSLELGDSALYFCASSVGTGKETQYFGPGTRLLVL.

The chain recombines TRBV2 with TRBJ2-7, with D maybe TRBD2 (7 bases). The CDR3 has 14 amino acids. The V end lost 2 bases, the J end lost 5 bases, and 13 bases lay between the germline ends. Germline values: CDR1 SNHLY, CDR2 FYNNEI. The chain's CDR3 is CASSEREGVHEQYF. DNA of the CDR3: TGTGCCAGCAGTGAAAGGGAGGGGGTGCACGAGCAGTACTTC.

The gene calls are TRBV4-1 and TRBJ2-5, with 8 bases fitting TRBD2. The V and J ends lost 3 bases and 5 bases, in that order; junction bases with no gene match: 5. CDR3 length: 14 amino acids. The germline V gene has CDR1 MGHRA and CDR2 YSYEKL. CDR3 residues: CASSQSGRHETQYF. CDR3 bases: TGCGCCAGCAGCCAGAGCGGGAGACACGAGACCCAGTACTTC.

V is TRBV6-6 and J is TRBJ1-5; 10 bases map to TRBD1. Germline CDR1 MNHNY, CDR2 SVGAGI (reference sequence). The V and J ends lost 2 bases and 5 bases, in that order; junction bases with no gene match: 0. This CDR3 has 14 amino acids. Here the CDR3 reads CASSYGTGDQPQHF. Here the CDR3 DNA reads TGTGCCAGCAGTTACGGGACAGGGGATCAGCCCCAGCATTTT.

The CDR3 is CASSLGTGGNTGELFF. DNA of the CDR3: TGCGCCAGCAGCTTGGGGACCGGAGGGAACACCGGGGAGCTGTTTTTT. This chain joins TRBV5-1 and TRBJ2-2; perhaps TRBD2 as D (5 bases). Germline CDR1 reads SGHRS; CDR2 reads YFSETQ. The ends were cut back, 0 bases at V and 1 base at J, with 10 bases in the middle. The CDR3 is 16 residues long.

V usage is TRBV9 and J usage is TRBJ2-7; D might be TRBD1 (7 bases). Germline values: CDR1 SGDLS, CDR2 YYNGEE. Between the trimmed V and J ends, which lost 4 bases and 0 bases, there was a span of 14 bases. This CDR3 comprises 15 residues. CDR3 residues: CASSQGGQSSYEQYF. The CDR3 nucleotides read TGTGCCAGCAGCCAGGGGGGACAGAGCTCCTACGAGCAGTACTTC.

J is TRBJ2-7 and V is TRBV2; 8 positions match TRBD2. There are 14 residues in the CDR3. From germline, CDR1 is SNHLY and CDR2 FYNNEI. The trim removed 2 bases at V and 4 bases at J, leaving 4 bases unmatched. CDR3 DNA sequence: TGTGCCAGCAGTGAACCGTCTAGCGGGTACGAGCAGTACTTC. Encoded protein: CASSEPSSGYEQYF.

J is TRBJ1-1 and V is TRBV27; TRBD1 might be the D (5 bases). CDR3 size: 15 residues. The germline CDR1 and CDR2 sequences are MNHEY and SMNVEV (reference sequence). The germline V and J ends were trimmed by 0 bases and 7 bases, with 15 bases remaining between them. The CDR3 loop reads CASSLSSGGGFEAFF. In DNA, the CDR3 is TGTGCCAGCAGTTTATCGAGTGGGGGAGGGTTTGAAGCTTTCTTT.

This chain links TRBV7-2 with TRBJ1-6; no clear D. The CDR3 has 17 residues. V lost 4 bases and J 2 bases, leaving 15 bases between the germline ends. CDR1 is SGHTA, CDR2 FQGNSA, per germline. The CDR3 sequence is CASSSRSTITYNSPLHF. CDR3 DNA sequence: TGTGCCAGCAGCTCCCGGTCGACTATTACCTATAATTCACCCCTCCACTTT.

This sequence joins TRBV18 and TRBJ2-7; no clear D gene. The CDR3 loop spans 12 amino acids. Germline V gene data show CDR1 as KGHSH and CDR2 as LQKENI. V gave up 5 bases and J gave up 6 bases, with 11 bases separating them. CDR3 region: CASSWSTREQYF. The CDR3 DNA reads TGTGCCAGCTCATGGTCTACTCGCGAGCAGTACTTC.

The table lists this clone with a few counts. The chain uses TRBV2 and TRBJ2-7; 8 bases align to TRBD1. This CDR3 contains 12 residues. The V segment lost 4 bases and the J segment 7 bases; nucleotides outside the gene matches: 3. The germline CDR1 and CDR2 sequences are SNHLY and FYNNEI. The CDR3 loop reads CASSGTGREQYF. CDR3 coding DNA: TGTGCCAGCAGTGGGACAGGGAGGGAGCAGTACTTC.

This chain connects TRBV15 to TRBJ1-3; 10 nucleotides agree with TRBD1. V lost 2 bases and J lost 4; bases outside the gene matches: 5. The CDR3 has 16 residues. Per the germline V gene, CDR1 is LNHNV and CDR2 is YYDKDF (reference sequence). This CDR3 reads CATSRPGTGVGNTIYF. The CDR3 nucleotides read TGTGCCACCAGCAGACCCGGGACAGGGGTCGGAAACACCATATATTTT.

The table lists this clone with a few counts. The rearrangement joins TRBV7-8 to TRBJ1-2; D is undetermined. Looked up from germline, CDR1 is SGHVS and CDR2 is FQNEAQ. V was shortened by 2 bases and J by 4 bases, with 8 bases between the two germline ends. The length of the CDR3 is 13 residues. Here the CDR3 DNA reads TGTGCCAGCAGCTTACCGGAGGGCTATGGCTACACCTTC. Its protein product is CASSLPEGYGYTF.

This sequence joins TRBV27 and TRBJ2-3; D is possibly TRBD1 (5 bases). Trimming stripped 2 bases from V and 9 bases from J, with 21 bases between. Germline lookup yields CDR1 MNHEY and CDR2 SMNVEV (reference sequence). This CDR3 comprises 16 residues. CDR3: CASSLGYFGAQFTQYF. The DNA of the CDR3 is TGTGCCAGCAGTTTAGGTTATTTTGGGGCCCAATTCACGCAGTATTTT.

V gene TRBV7-8 combines with J gene TRBJ1-5, with a weak D call TRBD1 (6 bases). The germline V gene encodes CDR1 SGHVS and CDR2 FQNEAQ. Deletions cut 1 base from V and 1 base from J, with 20 bases between. The CDR3 consists of 19 residues. CDR3 residues: CASSLGLQGIIRSNQPQHF. The CDR3 coding sequence is TGTGCCAGCAGCTTAGGTCTTCAGGGGATAATTAGGAGCAATCAGCCCCAGCATTTT.

V usage is TRBV7-2 and J usage is TRBJ1-2, with 8 bases that match TRBD1. CDR3 size: 13 residues. Unmatched junction bases numbered 5, after V lost 5 bases and J lost 6 bases. Germline CDR1 reads SGHTA; CDR2 reads FQGNSA. CDR3 residues: CASSLDRANGYTF. The CDR3 DNA is TGTGCCAGCAGCCTGGACAGGGCGAATGGCTACACCTTC. Combining the CDR3 with reference TRBV7-2 and TRBJ1-2 gives the whole variable domain GAGVSQSPSNKVTEKGKDVELRCDPISGHTALYWYRQSLGQGLEFLIYFQGNSAPDKSGLPSDRFSAERTGGSVSTLTIQRTQQEDSAVYLCASSLDRANGYTFGSGTRLTVV.

The chain recombines TRBV5-1 with TRBJ1-4; TRBD1 aligns across 9 bases. After removal of 3 bases from V and 7 bases from J, the junction contained 7 bases not matched to a gene. Germline CDR1 is SGHRS and CDR2 is YFSETQ. CDR3 length: 15 residues. This CDR3 is CASSSPGQGGEKLFF. CDR3 DNA: TGCGCCAGCAGCTCCCCGGGACAGGGTGGTGAAAAACTGTTTTTT.

For the CDR3, the DNA is TGTGCCAGCAGCACTGGACAGGAGCAGTTCTTC. This sequence encodes CASSTGQEQFF. The rearrangement links TRBV7-2 to TRBJ2-1, with D tentatively TRBD1 (6 bases). Trimming stripped 5 bases from V and 10 bases from J, with 9 bases between. The CDR3 is 11 amino acids. Looked up from germline, CDR1 is SGHTA and CDR2 is FQGNSA. Full variable domain (remainder filled in from reference TRBV7-2 and TRBJ2-1): GAGVSQSPSNKVTEKGKDVELRCDPISGHTALYWYRQSLGQGLEFLIYFQGNSAPDKSGLPSDRFSAERTGGSVSTLTIQRTQQEDSAVYLCASSTGQEQFFGPGTRLTVL.

The gene calls are TRBV11-2 and TRBJ2-7, with 11 positions matching TRBD2. The CDR3 length is 18 residues. The germline V gene has CDR1 SGHAT and CDR2 FQNNGV. The V segment lost 5 bases and the J segment 3 bases; nucleotides outside the gene matches: 15. CDR3 in amino acids: CASSRTSGRYRGSYEQYF. Written as DNA, the CDR3 is TGTGCCAGCAGCCGGACTAGCGGGCGCTATCGGGGGAGCTACGAGCAGTACTTC.

The V and J genes are TRBV30 and TRBJ2-5, with TRBD1 identical over 9 bases. The CDR3 is 16 residues long. Germline values: CDR1 GTSNPN, CDR2 SVGIG (reference sequence). V was clipped by 0 bases and J by 7 bases; unmatched bases: 12. The CDR3 loop is CAWSVLGTGTVGTQYF. DNA of the CDR3: TGTGCCTGGAGTGTACTCGGGACAGGGACTGTTGGGACCCAGTACTTC.